This T cell receptor beta chain was recorded in a study of regulatory and conventional T cells in RAG deficiency. The CDR3 is 16 amino acids. V shed 6 bases and J 5 bases; nucleotides not matched to a gene: 8. Per germline, CDR1 LNHDA and CDR2 SQIVND (reference sequence). Blood CD4+ CD25-low CD127-high conventional T cells supplied the genomic DNA template. Profiled with immunoSEQ multiplex PCR; TCRdb holds only in-frame clones, not every one. The sample consists of more than 40,000 clones, more than 80% of them appearing once. These data were also reused for a study on regulatory T cells. Per that study: Amplification used 52 TRBV primers and 13 TRBJ primers.

The sequence derives from a human donor in good health. The chain is built from TRBV19 and TRBJ2-5, with 14 bases aligning to TRBD2. Sequenced input: CD4+ effector T cells sorted from blood. CDR3 residues: CASRVTSGGAWETQYF. CDR3 bases: TGTGCCAGTAGGGTGACTAGCGGGGGGGCCTGGGAGACCCAGTACTTC.